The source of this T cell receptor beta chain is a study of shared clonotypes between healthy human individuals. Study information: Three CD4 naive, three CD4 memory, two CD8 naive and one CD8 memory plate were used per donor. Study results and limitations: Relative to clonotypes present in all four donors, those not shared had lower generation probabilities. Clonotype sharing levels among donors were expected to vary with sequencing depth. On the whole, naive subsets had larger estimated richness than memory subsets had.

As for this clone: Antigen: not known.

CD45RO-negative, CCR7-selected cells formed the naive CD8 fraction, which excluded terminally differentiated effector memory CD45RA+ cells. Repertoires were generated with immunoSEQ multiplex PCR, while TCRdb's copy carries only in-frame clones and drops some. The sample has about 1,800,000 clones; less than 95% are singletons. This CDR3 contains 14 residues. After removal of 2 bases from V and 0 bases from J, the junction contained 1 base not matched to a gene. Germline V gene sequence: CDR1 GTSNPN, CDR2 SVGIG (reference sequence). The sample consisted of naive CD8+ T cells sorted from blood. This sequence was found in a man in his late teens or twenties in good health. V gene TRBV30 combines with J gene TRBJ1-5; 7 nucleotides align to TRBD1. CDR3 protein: CAWSTGDSNQPQHF. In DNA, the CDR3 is TGTGCCTGGAGTACAGGGGATAGCAATCAGCCCCAGCATTTT. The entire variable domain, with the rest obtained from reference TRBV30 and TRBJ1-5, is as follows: SQTIHQWPATLVQPVGSPLSLECTVEGTSNPNLYWYRQAAGRGLQLLFYSVGIGQISSEVPQNLSASRPQDRQFILSSKKLLLSDSGFYLCAWSTGDSNQPQHFGDGTRLSIL.